This entry concerns a single T cell receptor beta chain. The sample originates from a study of T cell changes during pregnancy in multiple sclerosis. The V gene's germline CDR1 is MNHEY and CDR2 SMNVEV (reference sequence). V lost 3 bases, J lost 2 bases, and 14 bases lay in between. The CDR3 consists of 15 residues. Generated by immunoSEQ multiplex PCR, the TCRdb table keeps only in-frame clones and is missing some. The table has 20,000 to 25,000 clones, more than 80% seen once; the top ten hold 6.5% to 9.5%. The sample consisted of CD8+ T cells from peripheral blood mononuclear cells, taken in the first trimester of pregnancy. The receptor comes from a female donor in good health, enrolled as a control in a pregnancy study. This chain uses TRBV27 with TRBJ2-7; tentative D call: TRBD2 (6 bases). The DNA for the CDR3 is TGTGCCAGCAGTTTGACTAGTGCCCTTACCTACGAGCAGTACTTC. Translating gives CASSLTSALTYEQYF.